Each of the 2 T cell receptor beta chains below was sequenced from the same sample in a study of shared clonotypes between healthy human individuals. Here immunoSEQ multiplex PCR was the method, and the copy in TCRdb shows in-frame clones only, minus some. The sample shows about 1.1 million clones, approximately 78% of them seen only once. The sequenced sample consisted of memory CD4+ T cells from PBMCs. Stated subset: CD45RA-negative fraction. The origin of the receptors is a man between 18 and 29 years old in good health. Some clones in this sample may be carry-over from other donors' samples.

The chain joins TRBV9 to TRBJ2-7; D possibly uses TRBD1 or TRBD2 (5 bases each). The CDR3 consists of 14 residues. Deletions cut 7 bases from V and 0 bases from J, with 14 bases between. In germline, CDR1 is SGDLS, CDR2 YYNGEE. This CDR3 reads CASARDRSSYEQYF. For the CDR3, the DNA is TGTGCCAGCGCCCGGGACCGAAGCTCCTACGAGCAGTACTTC.

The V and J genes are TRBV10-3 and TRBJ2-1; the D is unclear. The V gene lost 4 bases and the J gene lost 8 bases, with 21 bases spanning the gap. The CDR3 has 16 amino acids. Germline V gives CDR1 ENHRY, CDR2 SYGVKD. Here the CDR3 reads CAISVDDPTSGDEQFF. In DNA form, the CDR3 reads TGTGCCATCAGTGTTGACGACCCTACGTCTGGGGATGAGCAGTTCTTC.